One and the same sample provided the 4 T cell receptor beta chains below, sequenced in a study of shared clonotypes between healthy human individuals. Produced via immunoSEQ multiplex PCR; TCRdb's table is partial and in-frame only. The table lists some 900,000 clones, less than 85% of them singletons. Sequencing was carried out using memory CD4+ T cells sorted from blood. Regarding subset: CD45RA-negative fraction. The receptors come from a man younger than 35 in good health.

The gene calls are TRBV5-4 and TRBJ1-1, with D hard to call. The CDR3 runs 15 residues. The V end lost 5 bases, the J end lost 7 bases, and 21 bases lay between the germline ends. Germline-derived CDR1 and CDR2 are SGHNT and YYREEE (reference sequence). The CDR3 region has the DNA TGTGCCAGCAGATTCACACCCCCGAACACTGGTGAAGCTTTCTTT. This gives the protein CASRFTPPNTGEAFF.

The V and J genes are TRBV4-3 and TRBJ2-7; the D gene is possibly TRBD2 (6 bases). Germline V gene lookup returns CDR1 LGHNA and CDR2 YSLEER. The CDR3 spans 17 residues. Trimming took off 0 bases at V and 0 bases at J, with 15 bases between the two ends. The CDR3 DNA follows: TGCGCCAGCAGCCAAGACGGGGGAGCAAGGGGCTCCTACGAGCAGTACTTC. It is translated as CASSQDGGARGSYEQYF.

In the case of this clone: This sample includes further DNA sequences coding for the same CDR3. V is TRBV28 and J is TRBJ2-7, with D tentatively TRBD1 (6 bases). V gave up 6 bases and J gave up 3 bases, with 12 bases separating them. The CDR3 extends over 13 amino acids. Germline CDR1 is MDHEN and CDR2 is SYDVKM. The CDR3: CASSSGQSYEQYF. CDR3 DNA sequence: TGTGCCAGCAGCTCCGGACAGAGCTACGAGCAGTACTTC. The variable domain in full, with the rest retrieved from reference TRBV28 and TRBJ2-7, is DVKVTQSSRYLVKRTGEKVFLECVQDMDHENMFWYRQDPGLGLRLIYFSYDVKMKEKGDIPEGYSVSREKKERFSLILESASTNQTSMYLCASSSGQSYEQYFGPGTRLTVT.

About this clone itself: Other DNA sequences in the sample encode the same CDR3. The chain employs TRBV19 and TRBJ2-3; tentative D call: TRBD1 (5 bases). The V gene lost 4 bases and the J gene lost 3 bases, with 11 bases spanning the gap. The germline CDR1 and CDR2 sequences are LNHDA and SQIVND (reference sequence). The CDR3 totals 14 residues. This chain's CDR3 is CASSSTGGTDTQYF. CDR3 DNA sequence: TGTGCCAGTAGTAGCACAGGTGGTACAGATACGCAGTATTTT.